Listed here are 18 T cell receptor beta chains from one sample, sequenced in a study of radiotherapy plus CTLA-4 blockade in lung cancer. Using immunoSEQ multiplex PCR, the repertoire was profiled, and TCRdb retains in-frame clones only, with some absent. The sample contains roughly 51,000 clones, 80% to 90% of which appear only once. Sequencing used peripheral blood, obtained from a patient treated with radiotherapy plus ipilimumab. Receptors originate from a human donor with non-small cell lung cancer that progressed on radiotherapy plus ipilimumab. Some clones in this sample may be carry-over from other donors' samples.

This clone came up a few times. The chain recombines TRBV5-1 with TRBJ2-3, with a tentative D call TRBD1 (5 bases). The CDR3 covers 15 residues. V lost 4 bases and J lost 0, with 12 bases in between. Germline CDR1 is SGHRS and CDR2 is YFSETQ. As DNA, the CDR3 is TGCGCCAGCAGCCAGGGTGTCGCTAGCACAGATACGCAGTATTTT. Translating it yields CASSQGVASTDTQYF.

The genes are TRBV25-1 and TRBJ2-3; possibly TRBD1 for D (5 bases). The ends were cut back, 2 bases at V and 4 bases at J, with 10 bases in the middle. This CDR3 has 14 amino acids. The germline V gene encodes CDR1 MGHDK and CDR2 SYGVNS. The DNA for the CDR3 is TGTGCCAGCAGTGAACAGGGCGCGTCAGATACGCAGTATTTT. It specifies CASSEQGASDTQYF.

The V call is TRBV6-4, the J call TRBJ2-3, with 10 nucleotides matching TRBD2. CDR1 MRHNA and CDR2 SNTAGT come from the germline V gene. There are 17 residues in the CDR3. V gave up 0 bases and J gave up 6 bases; unmatched junction bases: 9. CDR3 residues: CASSDSGLADARDTQYF. CDR3 DNA: TGTGCCAGCAGTGACTCAGGACTAGCGGACGCACGGGATACGCAGTATTTT.

This rearrangement joins TRBV19 to TRBJ1-5, with D perhaps TRBD1 (5 bases). Trimming removed 8 bases at V and 9 bases at J, with 14 bases between. The germline CDR1 and CDR2 sequences are LNHDA and SQIVND (reference sequence). The CDR3 is 12 residues long. This CDR3 is CASQQAPLPQHF. CDR3 sequence (DNA): TGTGCCAGTCAACAGGCCCCTCTGCCCCAGCATTTT. The full variable domain, its missing parts supplied by reference TRBV19 and TRBJ1-5, is DGGITQSPKYLFRKEGQNVTLSCEQNLNHDAMYWYRQDPGQGLRLIYYSQIVNDFQKGDIAEGYSVSREKKESFPLTVTSAQKNPTAFYLCASQQAPLPQHFGDGTRLSIL.

CDR3 amino acids: CASSLQGVYEQYF. The CDR3 region has the DNA TGTGCCAGCAGCTTGCAAGGGGTATACGAGCAGTACTTC. The V call is TRBV5-6, the J call TRBJ2-5, with D maybe TRBD1 (5 bases). The end of the DNA is better explained by TRBJ2-7, so the J call may be wrong. Germline V gives CDR1 SGHDT, CDR2 YYEEEE. The CDR3 has 13 residues.

The chain recombines TRBV28 with TRBJ2-1, with a weak D call TRBD2 (6 bases). Germline V gene sequence: CDR1 MDHEN, CDR2 SYDVKM. V was shortened by 1 base and J by 0 bases, with 10 bases between the two germline ends. The CDR3 has 16 amino acids. In DNA, the CDR3 is TGTGCCAGCAGTTTATATGCGGGGAGCTCCTACAATGAGCAGTTCTTC. This codes for CASSLYAGSSYNEQFF.

The J gene is TRBJ2-2, the V gene TRBV9, with 11 bases that match TRBD2. The CDR3 has 19 residues. Looked up from germline, CDR1 is SGDLS and CDR2 is YYNGEE. V trimming: 3 bases; J trimming: 7 bases; junction bases outside the gene matches: 17. In DNA form, the CDR3 reads TGTGCCAGCAGCGCACCTCCCGGGACTAGCGGTGGTTCAAGCGGGGAGCTGTTTTTT. Amino acid sequence: CASSAPPGTSGGSSGELFF.

The chain combines TRBV7-2 with TRBJ1-3; D is unresolved. Trimming cost V 5 bases and J 5 bases, with 13 bases left between them. The CDR3 has 14 residues. Germline lookup yields CDR1 SGHTA and CDR2 FQGNSA. Here the CDR3 DNA reads TGTGCCAGCAGCCTCTGGCGGGGTCGAAACACCATATATTTT. Its translation is CASSLWRGRNTIYF.

CDR3 protein: CASSTIAGQGSHEQYF. The CDR3 region has the DNA TGTGCCAGTAGTACTATCGCCGGACAGGGGTCCCACGAGCAGTACTTC. The chain couples TRBV19 to TRBJ2-7; 9 positions match TRBD1. Losses at the gene ends were 4 bases for V and 5 bases for J; bases not matched to a gene: 12. The CDR3 covers 16 residues. Germline-derived CDR1 and CDR2 are LNHDA and SQIVND (reference sequence).

The chain combines TRBV5-1 with TRBJ2-1, with 9 bases matching TRBD2. Trimming removed 4 bases from V and 7 bases from J; junction bases left unmatched: 6. Looked up from germline, CDR1 is SGHRS and CDR2 is YFSETQ. This CDR3 comprises 14 residues. The CDR3: CASSPGLARNEQFF. DNA for the CDR3: TGCGCCAGCAGCCCGGGACTAGCAAGGAATGAGCAGTTCTTC.

The CDR3 reads CASSPTTEPEQYF. In DNA, the CDR3 is TGTGCCAGCTCACCCACGACAGAACCCGAGCAGTACTTC. This chain uses TRBV18 with TRBJ2-7; D might be TRBD1 (5 bases). The germline gives CDR1 KGHSH, CDR2 LQKENI. The CDR3 is made up of 13 amino acids. Deletions cut 3 bases from V and 6 bases from J, with 12 bases between.

The rearrangement joins TRBV11-2 to TRBJ1-2; no clear D. V was clipped by 1 base and J by 3 bases, with 6 bases between them. The CDR3 contains 13 residues. Looked up from germline, CDR1 is SGHAT and CDR2 is FQNNGV. The CDR3 nucleotides are TGTGCCAGCAGCTTAGGGACTTACTATGGCTACACCTTC. Its protein is CASSLGTYYGYTF.

V is TRBV9 and J is TRBJ1-1; 8 nucleotides match TRBD1. There are 14 residues in the CDR3. The trim removed 5 bases at V and 4 bases at J, leaving 7 bases unmatched. Germline CDR1 reads SGDLS; CDR2 reads YYNGEE. Here the CDR3 DNA reads TGTGCCAGCAGTCCGGACACAGGGGGCACTGAAGCTTTCTTT. Translating gives CASSPDTGGTEAFF.

The rearrangement joins TRBV18 to TRBJ2-1; tentative D call: TRBD1 (6 bases). CDR1 is KGHSH, CDR2 LQKENI, per germline. CDR3 length: 15 residues. V was trimmed by 6 bases and J by 6 bases, leaving 18 bases between them. DNA of the CDR3: TGTGCCAGCTCGTCAGTTGGGCGAGGGGGCAATGAGCAGTTCTTC. It codes for CASSSVGRGGNEQFF.

This chain uses TRBV6-1 with TRBJ2-1, with a possible D match to TRBD2 (6 bases). Germline assignment: CDR1 MNHNS and CDR2 SASEGT. Trimming stripped 7 bases from V and 7 bases from J, with 14 bases between. The CDR3 has 13 amino acids. The CDR3 reads CASTPTSANEQFF. In nucleotides, the CDR3 is TGTGCCAGCACCCCGACTAGTGCGAATGAGCAGTTCTTC.

The rearrangement links TRBV29-1 to TRBJ1-2, with a tentative D call TRBD1 (6 bases). The ends were cut back, 5 bases at V and 4 bases at J, with 11 bases in the middle. Germline values: CDR1 SQVTM, CDR2 ANQGSEA. The CDR3 totals 12 residues. The CDR3 region is CSVRTETYGYTF. The CDR3 region has the DNA TGCAGCGTTCGGACAGAGACCTATGGCTACACCTTC.

The chain combines TRBV7-9 with TRBJ2-1; 8 bases match TRBD2. CDR3 length: 15 residues. J was trimmed by 6 bases and V by 2 bases; bases with no gene match: 6. Germline assignment: CDR1 SEHNR and CDR2 FQNEAQ (reference sequence). CDR3 nucleotides: TGTGCCAGCAGCTTAACAGCAGCGGGAGCCAATGAGCAGTTCTTC. It translates to CASSLTAAGANEQFF.

The chain couples TRBV19 to TRBJ1-5, with TRBD1 identical over 7 bases. Unmatched junction bases numbered 5, after V lost 1 base and J lost 5 bases. The CDR3 length is 15 residues. Germline-derived CDR1 and CDR2 are LNHDA and SQIVND (reference sequence). CDR3 in amino acids: CASSIGDRADQPQHF. The CDR3 nucleotides are TGTGCCAGTAGTATAGGTGACAGGGCCGATCAGCCCCAGCATTTT.